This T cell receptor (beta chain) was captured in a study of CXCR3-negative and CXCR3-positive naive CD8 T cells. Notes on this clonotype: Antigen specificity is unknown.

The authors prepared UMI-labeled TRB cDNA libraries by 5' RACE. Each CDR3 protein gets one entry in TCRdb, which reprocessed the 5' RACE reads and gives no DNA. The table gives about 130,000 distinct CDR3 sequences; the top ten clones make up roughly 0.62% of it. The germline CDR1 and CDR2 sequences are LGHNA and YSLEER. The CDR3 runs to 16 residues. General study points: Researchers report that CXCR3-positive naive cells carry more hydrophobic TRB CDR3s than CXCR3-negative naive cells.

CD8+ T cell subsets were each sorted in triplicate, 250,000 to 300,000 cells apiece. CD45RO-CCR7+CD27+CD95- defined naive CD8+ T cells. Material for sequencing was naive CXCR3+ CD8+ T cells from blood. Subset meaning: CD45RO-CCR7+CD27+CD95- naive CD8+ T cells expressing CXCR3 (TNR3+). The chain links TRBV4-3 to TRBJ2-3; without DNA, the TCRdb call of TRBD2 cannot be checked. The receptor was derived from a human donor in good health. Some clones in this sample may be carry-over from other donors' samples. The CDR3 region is CASSQVLAGGLDTQYF.